These 10 T cell receptor beta chains originate from one sample sequenced in a study of spatial heterogeneity in lung cancer. Study findings and constraints: Intratumoral expanded alpha and beta TCR counts were found to track tumor mutation counts.

Time point described: sample taken at primary tumor resection. MiXCR was run by TCRdb on the 5' RACE reads, yielding one entry per CDR3 protein. The table has about 18,000 distinct CDR3 sequences, about 7.5% seen once; the top ten hold more than 20%. What these receptors recognize is not known. The sequencing used lung tumor tissue, collected at surgery. These receptor sequences come from a male donor with early-stage non-small cell lung cancer.

The rearrangement links TRBV12-3 or TRBV12-4 to TRBJ1-5, with a tentative D call TRBD1 (5 bases). The CDR3 runs to 15 residues. Trimming stripped 4 bases from V and 3 bases from J, with 13 bases between. CDR3 in amino acids: CASSSGGVFNQPQHF. CDR3 coding DNA: TGTGCCAGCAGTTCCGGGGGAGTATTCAATCAGCCCCAGCATTTT.

V and J are TRBV7-2 and TRBJ2-7, with 8 bases identical to TRBD2. The germline CDR1 and CDR2 sequences are SGHTA and FQGNSA. The CDR3 totals 15 residues. V dropped 1 base and J dropped 4; count of bases not matched to a gene: 6. For the CDR3, the DNA is TGTGCCAGCAGCTTAGAAGGCGGGGGGACATACGAGCAGTACTTC. Amino acid sequence: CASSLEGGGTYEQYF.

The V call is TRBV30, the J call TRBJ1-1, with D perhaps matching TRBD1 (5 bases). Germline V gives CDR1 GTSNPN, CDR2 SVGIG (reference sequence). The CDR3 covers 13 residues. The V end was cut by 5 bases, the J end by 3 bases, with 13 bases between. The CDR3 sequence: CAWGVQGYTEAFF. The CDR3 DNA follows: TGTGCCTGGGGCGTCCAGGGTTACACTGAAGCTTTCTTT.

This clonotype was seen many times. J is TRBJ1-6 and V is TRBV12-3 or TRBV12-4; D unclear. Trimming shortened V by 2 bases and J by 4 bases, and 9 bases separated the two germline ends. This CDR3 region has 15 residues. CDR3: CASSLSRVYNSPLHF. In DNA, the CDR3 is TGTGCCAGCAGTTTATCCAGAGTTTATAATTCACCCCTCCACTTT.

This clonotype was seen repeatedly, ten times or more. The CDR3 loop is CASSDGVAGAYEQYF. The CDR3 DNA reads as TGTGCCAGCAGTGATGGGGTTGCGGGGGCCTACGAGCAGTACTTC. The chain couples TRBV25-1 to TRBJ2-7, with 7 bases lining up with TRBD2. With 3 bases clipped from V and 2 bases from J, the junction kept 7 bases outside the gene matches. The length of the CDR3 is 15 residues. The germline V gene encodes CDR1 MGHDK and CDR2 SYGVNS.

In its sample, this clonotype was seen many times. This sequence joins TRBV5-1 and TRBJ2-1, with a weak D call TRBD1 (6 bases). The germline gives CDR1 SGHRS, CDR2 YFSETQ. V was trimmed by 3 bases and J by 4 bases, leaving 14 bases between them. The CDR3 runs to 15 residues. The CDR3 spells CASSSPGTTYNEQFF. As DNA, the CDR3 is TGCGCCAGCAGCTCCCCCGGGACAACATACAATGAGCAGTTCTTC.

This clonotype came up many times. V gene TRBV7-9 combines with J gene TRBJ1-6, with unresolved D. V dropped 1 base and J dropped 13 bases, with 14 bases sitting between them. The CDR3 extends over 14 amino acids. In germline, CDR1 is SEHNR, CDR2 FQNEAQ (reference sequence). CDR3 protein: CASSLGSGMSPLHF. CDR3 nucleotides: TGTGCCAGCAGCTTAGGGTCGGGAATGTCGCCCCTCCACTTT.

This clonotype is classed as medium-sized (0.01 to 0.1%). The rearrangement joins TRBV10-3 to TRBJ2-3, with TRBD2 matching over 7 bases. The CDR3 totals 16 residues. Looked up from germline, CDR1 is ENHRY and CDR2 is SYGVKD. Trimming at V came to 11 bases and at J to 0 bases, leaving 14 bases not matched to a gene. CDR3 sequence reads: CAGGGGGSHSTDTQYF. The CDR3 nucleotides read TGTGCCGGCGGAGGCGGGGGTTCCCATAGCACAGATACGCAGTATTTT.

This clonotype is termed medium-sized. This sequence joins TRBV14 and TRBJ2-7; 7 bases agree with TRBD1. Germline lookup yields CDR1 SGHDN and CDR2 FVKESK. V gave up 5 bases and J gave up 3 bases; unmatched junction bases: 19. This CDR3 has 18 residues. Written as DNA, the CDR3 is TGTGCCAGCAGCTTTGGACAGGTCACAGCAAGAACGCACTACGAGCAGTACTTC. Its translation is CASSFGQVTARTHYEQYF. The entire variable domain, with the rest obtained from reference TRBV14 and TRBJ2-7, is as follows: EAGVTQFPSHSVIEKGQTVTLRCDPISGHDNLYWYRRVMGKEIKFLLHFVKESKQDESGMPNNRFLAERTGGTYSTLKVQPAELEDSGVYFCASSFGQVTARTHYEQYFGPGTRLTVT.

The table lists this clonotype with many counts. The rearrangement uses TRBV5-1 and TRBJ2-5, with D possibly being TRBD1 or TRBD2 (5 bases each). The CDR3 runs to 16 residues. V was clipped by 4 bases and J by 1 base, with 17 bases between them. Germline V lookup: CDR1 SGHRS, CDR2 YFSETQ. The CDR3 reads CASSGVGIGTQETQYF. The CDR3 nucleotides read TGCGCCAGCAGCGGCGTTGGGATAGGGACCCAAGAGACCCAGTACTTC.